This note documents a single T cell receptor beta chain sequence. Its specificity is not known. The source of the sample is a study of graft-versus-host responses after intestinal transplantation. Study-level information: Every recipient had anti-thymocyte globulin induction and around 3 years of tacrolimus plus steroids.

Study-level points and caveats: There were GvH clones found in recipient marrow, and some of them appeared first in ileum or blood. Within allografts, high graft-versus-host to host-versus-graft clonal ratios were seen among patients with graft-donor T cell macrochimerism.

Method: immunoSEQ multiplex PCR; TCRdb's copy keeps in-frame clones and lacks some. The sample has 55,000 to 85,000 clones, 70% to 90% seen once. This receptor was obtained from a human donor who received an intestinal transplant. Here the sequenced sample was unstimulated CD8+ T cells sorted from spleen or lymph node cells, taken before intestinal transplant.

CDR3 in DNA: TGTGCCAGCAGCTTAGTCTTAGGGGACTACGAGCAGTACTTC. It encodes CASSLVLGDYEQYF. This rearrangement joins TRBV7-9 to TRBJ2-7, with TRBD1 as a possible D gene (5 bases). The V end lost 1 base, the J end lost 3 bases, and 10 bases lay between the germline ends. Germline V lookup: CDR1 SEHNR, CDR2 FQNEAQ (reference sequence). This CDR3 region has 14 residues. Complete variable domain (other parts from reference TRBV7-9 and TRBJ2-7): DTGVSQNPRHKITKRGQNVTFRCDPISEHNRLYWYRQTLGQGPEFLTYFQNEAQLEKSRLLSDRFSAERPKGSFSTLEIQRTEQGDSAMYLCASSLVLGDYEQYFGPGTRLTVT.